A selection of T cell receptor beta chains follows, all from one sample in a study of T cell responses to AZD1222 COVID-19 vaccine. Clones were read by immunoSEQ multiplex PCR, and TCRdb kept only the in-frame ones, dropping some. This repertoire shows about 130,000 clones, approximately 88% found once; its top ten account for about 4%. Specimen: peripheral blood, collected on day 0 of AZD1222 vaccination. The receptors were sampled from an adult in good health. The conserved cysteine and the conserved F or W are not part of the CDR3 here. Each record gives: V gene, CDR3 protein.

>TRBV5-1
ASSPTERGTEAF
>TRBV6-5
ASSFTRDSKFF
>TRBV6-5
ASNYMNEQF
>TRBV11-2
ASSLDLDNEQF
>TRBV5-6
ASSQTGGEVSPYEQY
>TRBV4-1
ASSHSRGEQY
>TRBV9
ASKRREGNTEAF
>TRBV12-3/TRBV12-4
ASSLREGETQY
>TRBV28
ASRSTEAF
>TRBV28
ASSPLIGTANTEAF
>TRBV13
ASSLRTGSYEQY
>TRBV28
ASSLRDTQY
>TRBV28
ASTHPGGAGWTEAF
>TRBV6-1
ASSESEGLLGNQPQH
>TRBV5-1
ASSLAWGETQY
>TRBV4-1
ASSQVYRAGGYT
>TRBV19
ASSITGTGWNEQF
>TRBV7-6
ASSFLAVVGTGELF
>TRBV5-1
ASSWEAENSPLH
>TRBV4-1
ASSQVLGGAVYTGELF
>TRBV10-3
AIRSTGTDPYEQY
>TRBV29-1
SVLGQGRSADYEQY
>TRBV27
ASSSQGLDYEQY
>TRBV18
ASSPQDSPNTEAF
>TRBV25-1
ASSLPLGTQY
>TRBV2
ASSALEAADTQY
>TRBV15
ATSKAGYQPQH
>TRBV19
ASNRGTGGEKLF
>TRBV6-1
ASSERVSEAF
>TRBV7-8
ASSLVTVTNQPQH
>TRBV5-1
ASSPQGIGDTQY
>TRBV6-1
ASSESQGAGQPQH
>TRBV19
ASSGRDNTGELF
>TRBV6-5
ANGAGGRYEQY
>TRBV27
ASSPQGGEQY
>TRBV28
ASQAVSYGYT
>TRBV5-1
ASSLGSARVVYEQY